This TCR beta chain was found in a study of beta chain features in type 1 diabetes. Study outcomes and limitations: Patients with Type 1 diabetes showed moderately but significantly shorter TCRB CDR3s in all four CD4+ subsets.

cDNA synthesis used the whole RNA isolate, giving expressed TCRB sequences. The table came from immunoSEQ multiplex PCR; TCRdb's copy has only in-frame clones and leaves some out. The data contain 130,000 or so clones, roughly 17% of them singletons. V was clipped by 3 bases and J by 1 base, with 10 bases between them. The CDR3 spans 14 residues. Germline CDR1 SGHRS, CDR2 YFSETQ. Concerning this clone itself: Antigen: not known.

One heparinised draw, averaging approximately 120 mL, was taken per donor. The chain links TRBV5-1 to TRBJ2-5, with TRBD2 as a possible D gene (6 bases). The receptor's source is a man aged 18 to 29 with type 1 diabetes. The material sequenced was central memory CD4+ T cells from blood. CDR3 residues: CASSWGTGQETQYF. In nucleotides, the CDR3 is TGCGCCAGCAGCTGGGGGACTGGCCAAGAGACCCAGTACTTC.